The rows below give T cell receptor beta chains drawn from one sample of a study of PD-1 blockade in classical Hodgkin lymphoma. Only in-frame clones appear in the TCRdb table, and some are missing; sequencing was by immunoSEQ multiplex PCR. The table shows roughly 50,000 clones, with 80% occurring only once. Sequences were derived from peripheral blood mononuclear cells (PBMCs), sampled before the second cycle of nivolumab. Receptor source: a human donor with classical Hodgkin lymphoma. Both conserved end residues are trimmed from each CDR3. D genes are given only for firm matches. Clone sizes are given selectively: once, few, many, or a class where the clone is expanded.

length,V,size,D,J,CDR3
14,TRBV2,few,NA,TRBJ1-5,ASRDPGSGSNQPQH
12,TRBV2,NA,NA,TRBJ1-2,ASSEGTGSYGYT
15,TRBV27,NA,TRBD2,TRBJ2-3,ASSHGLAGGPTDTQY
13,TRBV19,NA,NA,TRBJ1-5,ASSMFRVSNQPQH
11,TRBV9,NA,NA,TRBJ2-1,ASSAHAGNEQF
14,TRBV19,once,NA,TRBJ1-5,ASKDPGHISNQPQH
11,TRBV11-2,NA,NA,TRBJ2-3,ASSLSFRDAQY
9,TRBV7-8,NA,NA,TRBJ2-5,ATGWGETQY
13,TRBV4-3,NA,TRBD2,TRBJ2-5,ASSQDPRGGETQY
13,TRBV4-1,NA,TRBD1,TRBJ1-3,ASSPGGTVGNTIY
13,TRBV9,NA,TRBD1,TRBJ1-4,ASSAVPGTGEKLF
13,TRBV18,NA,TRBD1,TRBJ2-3,ASSPPIRWAGGQY
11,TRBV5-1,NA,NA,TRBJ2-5,ASSLLGAETQY
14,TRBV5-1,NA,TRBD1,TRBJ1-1,ASSLATRGTNTEAF
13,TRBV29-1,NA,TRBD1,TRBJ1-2,SEGPGTGLTGGYT
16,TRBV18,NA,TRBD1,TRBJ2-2,ASSPSLVQGPDAGELF
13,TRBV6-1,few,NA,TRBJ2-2,ASSGTLGATGELF
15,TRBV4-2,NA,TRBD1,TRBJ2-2,ASSQDQTRGPGGELF
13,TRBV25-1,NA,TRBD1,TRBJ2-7,ASSDSSRGSYEQY
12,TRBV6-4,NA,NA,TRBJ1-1,ASSLGAEVTEAF
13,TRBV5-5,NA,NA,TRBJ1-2,ASSLDGAFNYGYT
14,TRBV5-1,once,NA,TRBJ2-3,ASGDRSGRITDTQY
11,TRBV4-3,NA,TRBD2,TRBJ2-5,ASSQVAGREQY
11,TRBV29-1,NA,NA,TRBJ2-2,SVGPPPPGELF
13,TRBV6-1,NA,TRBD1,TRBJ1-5,ASSVTQGAAQPQH
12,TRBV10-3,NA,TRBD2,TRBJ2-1,AISERTSSDEQF
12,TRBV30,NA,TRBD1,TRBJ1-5,AWSTGTVQSPQH